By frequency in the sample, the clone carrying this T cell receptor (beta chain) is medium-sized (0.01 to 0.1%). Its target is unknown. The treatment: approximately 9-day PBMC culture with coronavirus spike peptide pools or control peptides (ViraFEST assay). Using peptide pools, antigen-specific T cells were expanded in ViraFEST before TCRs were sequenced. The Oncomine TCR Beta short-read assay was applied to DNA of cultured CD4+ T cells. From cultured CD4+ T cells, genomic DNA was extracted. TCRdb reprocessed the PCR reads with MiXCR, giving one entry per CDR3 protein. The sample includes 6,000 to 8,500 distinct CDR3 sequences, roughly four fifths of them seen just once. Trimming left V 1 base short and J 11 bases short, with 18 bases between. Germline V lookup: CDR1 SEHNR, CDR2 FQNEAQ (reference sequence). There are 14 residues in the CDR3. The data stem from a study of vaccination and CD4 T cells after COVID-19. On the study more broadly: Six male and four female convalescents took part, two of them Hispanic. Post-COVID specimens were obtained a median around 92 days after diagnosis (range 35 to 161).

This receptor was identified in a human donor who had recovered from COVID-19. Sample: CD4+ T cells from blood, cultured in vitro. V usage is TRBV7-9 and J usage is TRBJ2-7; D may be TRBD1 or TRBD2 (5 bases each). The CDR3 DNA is TGTGCCAGCAGCTTAGAGGGTTTCGGGGCACGGGAGTACTTC. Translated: CASSLEGFGAREYF.